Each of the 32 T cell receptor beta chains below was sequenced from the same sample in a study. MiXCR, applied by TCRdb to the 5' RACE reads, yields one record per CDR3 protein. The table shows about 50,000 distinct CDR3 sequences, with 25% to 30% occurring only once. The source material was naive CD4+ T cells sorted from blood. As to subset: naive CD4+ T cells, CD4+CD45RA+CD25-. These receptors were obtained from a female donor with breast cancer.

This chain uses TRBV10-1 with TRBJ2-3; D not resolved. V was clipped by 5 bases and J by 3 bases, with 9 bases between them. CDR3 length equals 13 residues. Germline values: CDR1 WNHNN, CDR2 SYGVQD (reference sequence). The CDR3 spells CASSPRRTDTQYF. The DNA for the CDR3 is TGCGCCAGCAGTCCCCGGCGGACAGATACGCAGTATTTT.

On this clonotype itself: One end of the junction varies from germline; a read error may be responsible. CDR3 loop: CASSLLGDSNQPRHF. The CDR3 nucleotides are TGTGCCAGCAGCCTGCTCGGGGATAGCAATCAGCCCCGGCATTTT. The chain recombines TRBV5-6 with TRBJ1-5; D not resolved. CDR3 length: 15 amino acids. Looked up from germline, CDR1 is SGHDT and CDR2 is YYEEEE.

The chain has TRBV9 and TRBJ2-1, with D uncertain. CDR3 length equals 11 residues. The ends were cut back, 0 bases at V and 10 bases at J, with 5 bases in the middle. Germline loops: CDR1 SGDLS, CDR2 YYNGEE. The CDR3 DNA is TGTGCCAGCAGCGTAGGCCACGAGCAGTTCTTC. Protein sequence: CASSVGHEQFF.

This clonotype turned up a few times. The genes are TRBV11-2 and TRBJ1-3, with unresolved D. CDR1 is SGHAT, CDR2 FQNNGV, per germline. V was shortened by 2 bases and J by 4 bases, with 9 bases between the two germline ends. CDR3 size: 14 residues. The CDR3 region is CASSLHGRGNTIYF. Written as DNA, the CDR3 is TGTGCCAGCAGCTTACACGGGAGGGGAAACACCATATATTTT.

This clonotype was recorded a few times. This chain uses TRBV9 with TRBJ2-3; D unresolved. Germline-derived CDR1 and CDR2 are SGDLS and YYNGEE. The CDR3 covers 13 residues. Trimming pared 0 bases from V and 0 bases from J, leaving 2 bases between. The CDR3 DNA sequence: TGTGCCAGCAGCGTAGTTAGCACAGATACGCAGTATTTT. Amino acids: CASSVVSTDTQYF.

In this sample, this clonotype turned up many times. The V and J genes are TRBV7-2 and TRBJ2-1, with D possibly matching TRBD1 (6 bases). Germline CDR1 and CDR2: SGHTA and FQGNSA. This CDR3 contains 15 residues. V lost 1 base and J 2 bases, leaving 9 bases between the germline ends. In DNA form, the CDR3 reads TGTGCCAGCAGCTTAGGAACAGGGCCCTACAATGAGCAGTTCTTC. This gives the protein CASSLGTGPYNEQFF.

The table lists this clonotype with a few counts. CDR3 DNA sequence: TGCGCCAGCAGCCATGGGGGACTAGCGGGAGATGTCCCAGATACGCAGTATTTT. It encodes CASSHGGLAGDVPDTQYF. This chain connects TRBV4-1 to TRBJ2-3; 14 bases are shared with TRBD2. Germline CDR1 MGHRA, CDR2 YSYEKL. V shed 3 bases and J 4 bases; nucleotides not matched to a gene: 9. CDR3 length: 18 amino acids.

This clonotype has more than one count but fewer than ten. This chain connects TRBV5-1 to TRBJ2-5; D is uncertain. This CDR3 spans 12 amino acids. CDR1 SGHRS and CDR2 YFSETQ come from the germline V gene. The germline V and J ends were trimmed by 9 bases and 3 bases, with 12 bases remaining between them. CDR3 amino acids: CATRRDKETQYF. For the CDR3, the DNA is TGCGCCACCCGGAGAGATAAAGAGACCCAGTACTTC.

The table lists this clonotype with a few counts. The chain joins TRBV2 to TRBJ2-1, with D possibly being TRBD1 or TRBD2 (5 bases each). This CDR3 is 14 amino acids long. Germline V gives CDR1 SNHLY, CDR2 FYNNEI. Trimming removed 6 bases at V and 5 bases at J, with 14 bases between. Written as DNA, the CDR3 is TGTGCCAGCAGGGACTCGACACAGGACAATGAGCAGTTCTTC. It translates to CASRDSTQDNEQFF.

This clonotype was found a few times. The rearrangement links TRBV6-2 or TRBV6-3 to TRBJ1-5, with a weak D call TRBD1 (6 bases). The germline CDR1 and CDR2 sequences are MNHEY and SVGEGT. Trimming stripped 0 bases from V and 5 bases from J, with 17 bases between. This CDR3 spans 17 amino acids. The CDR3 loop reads CASSYSPHRAGDQPQHF. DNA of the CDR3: TGTGCCAGCAGTTACTCTCCCCACAGGGCGGGGGATCAGCCCCAGCATTTT.

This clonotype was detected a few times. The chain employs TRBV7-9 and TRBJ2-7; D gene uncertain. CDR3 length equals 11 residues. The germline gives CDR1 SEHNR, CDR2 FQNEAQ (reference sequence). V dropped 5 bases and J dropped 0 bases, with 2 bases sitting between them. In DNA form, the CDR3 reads TGTGCCAGCAGCCTCTCCTACGAGCAGTACTTC. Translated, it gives CASSLSYEQYF. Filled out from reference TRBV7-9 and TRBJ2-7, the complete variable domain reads DTGVSQNPRHKITKRGQNVTFRCDPISEHNRLYWYRQTLGQGPEFLTYFQNEAQLEKSRLLSDRFSAERPKGSFSTLEIQRTEQGDSAMYLCASSLSYEQYFGPGTRLTVT.

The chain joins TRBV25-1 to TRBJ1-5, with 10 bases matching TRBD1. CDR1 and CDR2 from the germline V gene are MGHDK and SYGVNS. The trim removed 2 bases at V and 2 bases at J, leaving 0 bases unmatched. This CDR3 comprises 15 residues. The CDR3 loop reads CASSEGQGGNQPQHF. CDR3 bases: TGTGCCAGCAGTGAAGGACAGGGGGGCAATCAGCCCCAGCATTTT.

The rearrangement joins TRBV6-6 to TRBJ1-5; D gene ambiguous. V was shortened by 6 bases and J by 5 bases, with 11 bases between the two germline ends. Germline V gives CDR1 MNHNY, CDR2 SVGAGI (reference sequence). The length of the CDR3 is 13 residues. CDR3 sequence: CASSPPADQPQHF. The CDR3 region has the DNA TGTGCCAGCAGCCCACCAGCTGATCAGCCCCAGCATTTT.

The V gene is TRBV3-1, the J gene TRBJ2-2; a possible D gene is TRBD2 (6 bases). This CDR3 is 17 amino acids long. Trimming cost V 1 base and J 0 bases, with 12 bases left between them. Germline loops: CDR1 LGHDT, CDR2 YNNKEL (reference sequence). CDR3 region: CASSQVPAGPNTGELFF. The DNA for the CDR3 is TGTGCCAGCAGCCAAGTTCCCGCGGGGCCGAACACCGGGGAGCTGTTTTTT.

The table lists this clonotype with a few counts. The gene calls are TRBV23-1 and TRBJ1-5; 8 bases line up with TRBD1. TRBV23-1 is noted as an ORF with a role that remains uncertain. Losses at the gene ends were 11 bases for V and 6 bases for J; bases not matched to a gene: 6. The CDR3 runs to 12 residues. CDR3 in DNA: TGCGCCCTGGACAGGGCGACTCAGCCCCAGCATTTT. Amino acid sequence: CALDRATQPQHF.

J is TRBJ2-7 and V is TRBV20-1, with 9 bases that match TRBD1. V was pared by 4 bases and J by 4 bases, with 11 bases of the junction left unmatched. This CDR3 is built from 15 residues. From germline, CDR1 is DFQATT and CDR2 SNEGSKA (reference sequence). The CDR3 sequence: CSAKTPGQGKYEQYF. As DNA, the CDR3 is TGCAGTGCTAAGACTCCGGGACAGGGTAAATACGAGCAGTACTTC.

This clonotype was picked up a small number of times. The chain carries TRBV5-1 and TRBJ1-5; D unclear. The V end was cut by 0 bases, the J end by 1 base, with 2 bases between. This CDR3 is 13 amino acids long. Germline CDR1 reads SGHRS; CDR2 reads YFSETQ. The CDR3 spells CASSLASNQPQHF. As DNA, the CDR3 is TGCGCCAGCAGCTTGGCCAGCAATCAGCCCCAGCATTTT.

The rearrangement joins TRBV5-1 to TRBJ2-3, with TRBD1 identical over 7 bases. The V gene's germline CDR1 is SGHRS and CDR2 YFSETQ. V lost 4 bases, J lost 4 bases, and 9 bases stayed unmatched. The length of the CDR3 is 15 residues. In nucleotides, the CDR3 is TGCGCCAGCAGCCGGACAGGCGATTGGGCAGATACGCAGTATTTT. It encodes CASSRTGDWADTQYF.

The CDR3 DNA sequence: TGTGCCAGCAGTATCCAGACAGATACGCAGTATTTT. The encoded protein is CASSIQTDTQYF. The chain uses TRBV25-1 and TRBJ2-3; D remains unclear. V was trimmed by 5 bases and J by 3 bases, leaving 6 bases between them. The V gene's germline CDR1 is MGHDK and CDR2 SYGVNS. The CDR3 contains 12 residues.

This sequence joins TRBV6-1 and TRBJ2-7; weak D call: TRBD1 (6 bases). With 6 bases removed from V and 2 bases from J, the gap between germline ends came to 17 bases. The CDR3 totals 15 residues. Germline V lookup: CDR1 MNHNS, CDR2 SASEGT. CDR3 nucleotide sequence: TGTGCCAGCAGGGAGGCGGCAGGGGTCCCCTACGAGCAGTACTTC. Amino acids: CASREAAGVPYEQYF.

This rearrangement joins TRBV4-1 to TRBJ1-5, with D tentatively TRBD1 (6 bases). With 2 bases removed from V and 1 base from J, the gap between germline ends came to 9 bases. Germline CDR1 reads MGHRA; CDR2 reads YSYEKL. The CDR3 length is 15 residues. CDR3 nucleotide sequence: TGCGCCAGCAGCCAAAGGGGGGGCAGCAATCAGCCCCAGCATTTT. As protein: CASSQRGGSNQPQHF.

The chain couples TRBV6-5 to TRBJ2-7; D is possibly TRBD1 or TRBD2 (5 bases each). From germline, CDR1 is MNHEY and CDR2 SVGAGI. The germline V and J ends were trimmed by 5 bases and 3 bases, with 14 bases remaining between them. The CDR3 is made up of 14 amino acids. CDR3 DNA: TGTGCCAGCAGTGGGGGACCGATATACTACGAGCAGTACTTC. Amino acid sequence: CASSGGPIYYEQYF.

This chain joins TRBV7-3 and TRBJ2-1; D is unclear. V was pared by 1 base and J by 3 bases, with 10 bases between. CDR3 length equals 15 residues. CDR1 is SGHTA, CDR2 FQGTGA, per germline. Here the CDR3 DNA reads TGTGCCAGCAGCTTAAAAGTGGATCTCTACAATGAGCAGTTCTTC. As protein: CASSLKVDLYNEQFF.

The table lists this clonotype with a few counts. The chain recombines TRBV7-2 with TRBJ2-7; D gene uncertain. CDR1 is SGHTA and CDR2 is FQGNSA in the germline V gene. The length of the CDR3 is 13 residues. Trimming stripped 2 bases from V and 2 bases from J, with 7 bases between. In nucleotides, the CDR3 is TGTGCCAGCAGCTTATCCACCCCCTACGAGCAGTACTTC. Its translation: CASSLSTPYEQYF.

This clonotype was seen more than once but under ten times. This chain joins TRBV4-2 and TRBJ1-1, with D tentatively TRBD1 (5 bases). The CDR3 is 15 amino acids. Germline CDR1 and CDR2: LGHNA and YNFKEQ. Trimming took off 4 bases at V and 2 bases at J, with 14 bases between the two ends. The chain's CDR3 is CASSLTGPVNTEAFF. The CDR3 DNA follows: TGTGCCAGCAGCCTAACGGGACCCGTTAACACTGAAGCTTTCTTT.

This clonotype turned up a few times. The CDR3 DNA follows: TGTGCCAGCAGTCTAGTTCCTGAAAATTCACCCCTCCACTTT. Translated, it gives CASSLVPENSPLHF. The rearrangement links TRBV28 to TRBJ1-6, with D unclear. The CDR3 extends over 14 amino acids. V was pared by 5 bases and J by 7 bases, with 12 bases between. Germline lookup yields CDR1 MDHEN and CDR2 SYDVKM.

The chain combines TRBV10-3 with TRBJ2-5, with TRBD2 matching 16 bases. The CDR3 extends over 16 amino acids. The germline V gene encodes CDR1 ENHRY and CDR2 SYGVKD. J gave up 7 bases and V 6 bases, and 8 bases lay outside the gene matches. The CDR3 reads CAIRPGLAGGPRTQYF. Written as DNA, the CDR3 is TGTGCCATCAGACCGGGACTAGCGGGAGGGCCTAGGACCCAGTACTTC.

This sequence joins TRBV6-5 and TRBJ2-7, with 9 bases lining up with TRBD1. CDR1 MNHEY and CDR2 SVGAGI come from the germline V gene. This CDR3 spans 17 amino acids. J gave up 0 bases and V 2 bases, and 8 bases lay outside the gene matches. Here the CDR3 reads CASSYGIGQGISYEQYF. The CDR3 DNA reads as TGTGCCAGCAGTTACGGTATTGGACAGGGGATCTCCTACGAGCAGTACTTC.

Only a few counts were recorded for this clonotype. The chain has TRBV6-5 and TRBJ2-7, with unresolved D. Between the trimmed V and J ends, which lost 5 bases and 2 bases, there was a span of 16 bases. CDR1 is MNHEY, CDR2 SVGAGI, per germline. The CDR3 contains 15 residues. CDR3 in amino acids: CASSRSGPIPYEQYF. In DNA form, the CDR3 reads TGTGCCAGCAGTCGGTCGGGCCCGATTCCCTACGAGCAGTACTTC.

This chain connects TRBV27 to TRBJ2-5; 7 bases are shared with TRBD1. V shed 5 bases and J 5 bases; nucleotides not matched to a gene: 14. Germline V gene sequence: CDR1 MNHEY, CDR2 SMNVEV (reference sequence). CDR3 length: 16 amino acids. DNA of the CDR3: TGTGCCAGCAGTACACTTACCCCGACAGGGACCGAGACCCAGTACTTC. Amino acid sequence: CASSTLTPTGTETQYF.

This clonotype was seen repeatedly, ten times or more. The CDR3 region has the DNA TGCAGTGCTCCAGTTAATAGCGGAGAGGATGAGCAGTTCTTC. Translating gives CSAPVNSGEDEQFF. The chain employs TRBV20-1 and TRBJ2-1, with D maybe TRBD2 (6 bases). This CDR3 region has 14 residues. Trimming left V 5 bases short and J 8 bases short, with 19 bases between. The germline gives CDR1 DFQATT, CDR2 SNEGSKA (reference sequence).

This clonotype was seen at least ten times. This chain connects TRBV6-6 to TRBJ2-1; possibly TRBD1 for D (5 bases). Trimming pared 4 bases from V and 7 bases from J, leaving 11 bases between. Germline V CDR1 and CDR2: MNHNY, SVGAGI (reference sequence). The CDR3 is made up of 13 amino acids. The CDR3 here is CASSWGGWNEQFF. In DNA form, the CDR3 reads TGTGCCAGCAGTTGGGGCGGATGGAATGAGCAGTTCTTC.